The 19 T cell receptor beta chains below were found in one sample sequenced in a study of spatial heterogeneity in lung cancer. Time point given: blood at routine non-recurrence follow-up after resection. TCRdb independently ran MiXCR on the 5' RACE reads; one entry per CDR3 protein. The table lists 35,000 to 45,000 distinct CDR3 sequences, under 9% of them singletons, with 9.4% in the top ten. The input for sequencing was PBMCs, taken at follow-up. The source is a male donor with early-stage non-small cell lung cancer.

The table lists this clonotype with a few counts. The gene calls are TRBV6-1 and TRBJ1-2; D is unclear. The germline V gene encodes CDR1 MNHNS and CDR2 SASEGT. This CDR3 contains 13 residues. V was clipped by 6 bases and J by 7 bases, with 15 bases between them. CDR3 coding DNA: TGTGCCAGCAGCAGAATAGGCACACCTGGCTACACCTTC. Translating it yields CASSRIGTPGYTF.

There are many counts of this clonotype. The gene calls are TRBV5-1 and TRBJ1-6; D is perhaps TRBD1 (6 bases). The CDR3 is made up of 16 amino acids. Germline V lookup: CDR1 SGHRS, CDR2 YFSETQ. Trimming took off 0 bases at V and 7 bases at J, with 14 bases between the two ends. The CDR3 is CASSLGLAGENSPLHF. The DNA of the CDR3 is TGCGCCAGCAGCTTGGGATTAGCAGGGGAAAATTCACCCCTCCACTTT. Filled out from reference TRBV5-1 and TRBJ1-6, the complete variable domain reads KAGVTQTPRYLIKTRGQQVTLSCSPISGHRSVSWYQQTPGQGLQFLFEYFSETQRNKGNFPGRFSGRQFSNSRSEMNVSTLELGDSALYLCASSLGLAGENSPLHFGNGTRLTVT.

This clonotype was picked up many times. The V and J genes are TRBV7-8 and TRBJ2-5; D is possibly TRBD1 (6 bases). V shed 5 bases and J shed 5 bases, with 18 bases lying between them. This CDR3 has 15 residues. CDR1 and CDR2 (germline): SGHVS, FQNEAQ. The CDR3 nucleotides read TGTGCCAGCAGCCACACAGGGTCCTTTCGGGAGACCCAGTACTTC. Residues: CASSHTGSFRETQYF.

This clonotype has at least ten counts. This chain connects TRBV27 to TRBJ2-1, with unresolved D. V shed 2 bases and J shed 9 bases, with 8 bases lying between them. CDR1 and CDR2 (germline): MNHEY, SMNVEV (reference sequence). This CDR3 has 12 residues. CDR3 protein: CASSLPGSEQFF. CDR3 nucleotides: TGTGCCAGCAGTTTACCAGGAAGTGAGCAGTTCTTC.

In its sample, this clonotype was seen many times. The chain carries TRBV5-8 and TRBJ1-1; TRBD1 is a possible D gene (5 bases). The CDR3 totals 13 residues. Trimming took 0 bases from V and 10 from J, leaving 13 bases between them. In germline, CDR1 is SGHTS, CDR2 YDEGEE. CDR3 region: CASSLEEGQGAFF. DNA for the CDR3: TGTGCCAGCAGCTTGGAAGAAGGGCAGGGAGCTTTCTTT.

This clonotype has ten or more counts. V gene TRBV6-6 combines with J gene TRBJ1-2, with 9 bases identical to TRBD1. The CDR3 spans 11 residues. With 11 bases clipped from V and 8 bases from J, the junction kept 6 bases outside the gene matches. CDR1 is MNHNY, CDR2 SVGAGI, per germline (reference sequence). CDR3 sequence (DNA): TGTGCCGCGGACAGGGGAAGCGGCTACACCTTC. Translated: CAADRGSGYTF.

This clonotype showed up many times. V is TRBV15 and J is TRBJ2-1, with TRBD2 matching over 9 bases. Germline V gives CDR1 LNHNV, CDR2 YYDKDF (reference sequence). With V trimmed by 0 bases and J by 9 bases, 9 bases remained unmatched. CDR3 length: 16 amino acids. The CDR3 here is CATSRDRAGGLSEQFF. Here the CDR3 DNA reads TGTGCCACCAGCAGAGATCGGGCGGGGGGGCTCAGTGAGCAGTTCTTC.

This clonotype was counted at least ten times. This chain links TRBV19 with TRBJ1-4, with 9 bases aligning to TRBD1. J was trimmed by 8 bases and V by 5 bases; bases with no gene match: 6. Germline V gene sequence: CDR1 LNHDA, CDR2 SQIVND (reference sequence). The CDR3 consists of 14 residues. CDR3 bases: TGTGCCAGTAGTTTCACAGGGGGCTGGGAAAAACTGTTTTTT. Amino acid sequence: CASSFTGGWEKLFF. The full variable domain, rest sourced from reference TRBV19 and TRBJ1-4, is DGGITQSPKYLFRKEGQNVTLSCEQNLNHDAMYWYRQDPGQGLRLIYYSQIVNDFQKGDIAEGYSVSREKKESFPLTVTSAQKNPTAFYLCASSFTGGWEKLFFGSGTQLSVL.

The table lists this clonotype with many counts. The CDR3 sequence: CATSDARGGQETQYF. The CDR3 region has the DNA TGTGCCACCAGTGACGCTCGGGGGGGCCAGGAGACCCAGTACTTC. V usage is TRBV24-1 and J usage is TRBJ2-5; 8 bases fit TRBD2. CDR3 length: 15 residues. Germline CDR1 and CDR2: KGHDR and SFDVKD. Unmatched junction bases numbered 8, after V lost 4 bases and J lost 5 bases.

This clonotype was recorded at least ten times. The CDR3 DNA is TGTGCCAGCAGCTTACCCTTGGGGGTGATGGGGTACCAAGAGACCCAGTACTTC. Encoded protein: CASSLPLGVMGYQETQYF. The chain employs TRBV7-8 and TRBJ2-5; D could derive from TRBD1 or TRBD2 (5 bases each). Germline CDR1 SGHVS, CDR2 FQNEAQ. The CDR3 consists of 18 residues. The ends were cut back, 2 bases at V and 0 bases at J, with 19 bases in the middle.

The rearrangement uses TRBV24-1 and TRBJ2-1; tentatively, D is TRBD2 (5 bases). The CDR3 runs 12 residues. Germline assignment: CDR1 KGHDR and CDR2 SFDVKD. Trimming took off 6 bases at V and 6 bases at J, with 8 bases between the two ends. DNA of the CDR3: TGTGCCACCAGTACTAGTTCCAATGAGCAGTTCTTC. Translation gives CATSTSSNEQFF.

This clonotype was counted at least ten times. The V call is TRBV5-1, the J call TRBJ2-5, with 7 bases fitting TRBD1. V lost 4 bases, J lost 5 bases, and 17 bases stayed unmatched. The CDR3 consists of 17 residues. From germline, CDR1 is SGHRS and CDR2 YFSETQ. CDR3 in amino acids: CASSHPLGGSGIETQYF. The CDR3 DNA is TGCGCCAGCAGCCACCCCTTAGGGGGCTCCGGTATCGAGACCCAGTACTTC.

This clonotype was picked up many times. The chain carries TRBV20-1 and TRBJ2-4, with 9 bases that match TRBD2. V dropped 5 bases and J dropped 3; count of bases not matched to a gene: 17. Germline V gene data show CDR1 as DFQATT and CDR2 as SNEGSKA (reference sequence). This CDR3 is built from 18 residues. The CDR3 spells CSARPRVAGGRGKNIQYF. Here the CDR3 DNA reads TGCAGTGCTCGCCCACGGGTCGCGGGGGGGCGTGGCAAAAACATTCAGTACTTC.

This clonotype was seen repeatedly, ten times or more. This chain connects TRBV18 to TRBJ2-7; a weak D match, TRBD1 (6 bases). This CDR3 is 14 amino acids long. Germline CDR1 KGHSH, CDR2 LQKENI. V shed 4 bases and J shed 1 base, with 11 bases lying between them. The CDR3 sequence is CASSLGTQSYEQYF. In nucleotides, the CDR3 is TGTGCCAGCTCACTCGGGACACAATCCTACGAGCAGTACTTC.

This clonotype was seen at least ten times. This chain links TRBV20-1 with TRBJ1-2, with TRBD1 matching over 9 bases. The CDR3 covers 15 residues. The germline gives CDR1 DFQATT, CDR2 SNEGSKA (reference sequence). V was pared by 3 bases and J by 4 bases, with 9 bases of the junction left unmatched. CDR3: CSASTTDRGPYGYTF. CDR3 sequence (DNA): TGCAGTGCTAGCACAACGGACAGGGGACCCTATGGCTACACCTTC.

This clonotype was counted many times. The chain recombines TRBV4-1 with TRBJ1-4; D might be TRBD1 (5 bases). Germline CDR1 reads MGHRA; CDR2 reads YSYEKL. CDR3 length equals 15 residues. Between the trimmed V and J ends, which lost 0 bases and 5 bases, there was a span of 10 bases. CDR3 DNA sequence: TGCGCCAGCAGCCAAGAGGGGACCTTCAATGAAAAACTGTTTTTT. Protein: CASSQEGTFNEKLFF.

The chain is built from TRBV5-1 and TRBJ1-1, with 7 nucleotides matching TRBD1. The V gene's germline CDR1 is SGHRS and CDR2 YFSETQ. This CDR3 comprises 16 residues. The V and J ends lost 0 bases and 1 base, in that order; junction bases with no gene match: 6. This CDR3 is CASSLAPTGKNTEAFF. The CDR3 DNA reads as TGCGCCAGCAGCTTGGCCCCGACAGGGAAGAACACTGAAGCTTTCTTT.

This clonotype appeared many times. This chain joins TRBV6-5 and TRBJ1-2, with no clear D. CDR3 length: 16 residues. V shed 6 bases and J shed 2 bases, with 19 bases lying between them. CDR1 is MNHEY and CDR2 is SVGAGI in the germline V gene. The CDR3 DNA reads as TGTGCCAGCAGCTTACCTGACTTCCCCTCCAACTATGGCTACACCTTC. Translated, it gives CASSLPDFPSNYGYTF.

This clonotype appeared many times. The chain has TRBV2 and TRBJ2-3; D gene ambiguous. CDR3 length equals 13 residues. Trimming took off 4 bases at V and 1 base at J, with 6 bases between the two ends. Germline CDR1 is SNHLY and CDR2 is FYNNEI. The CDR3 sequence: CASSATGTDTQYF. CDR3 DNA: TGTGCCAGCAGTGCGACTGGCACAGATACGCAGTATTTT.